The sample holds a few counts of the clone carrying this T cell receptor (beta chain). Antigen unknown. A single record per CDR3 protein comes from TCRdb applying MiXCR to the reads. The data contain 550,000 to 850,000 distinct CDR3 sequences, around 30% of them seen just once; the ten biggest clones take up 15% to 20%. Germline V CDR1 and CDR2: SGHVS, FQNEAQ. V was clipped by 0 bases and J by 7 bases, with 10 bases between them. The CDR3 is 14 amino acids. The record originates from a study of T cell repertoires in cytomegalovirus infection. Study-wide points: CMV-specific HLA-C-restricted TCR beta clonotypes dominated the ex vivo response.

This clonotype was obtained from a human donor in good health (CMV status not recorded). Some clones in this sample may be carry-over from other donors' samples. The chain couples TRBV7-8 to TRBJ2-1, with D hard to call. The sequences come from cultured PBMCs, collected from culture after CMV antigen stimulation. The CDR3 region is CASSLARFSNEQFF. As DNA, the CDR3 is TGTGCCAGCAGCTTAGCAAGATTCTCAAATGAGCAGTTCTTC.